A selection of T cell receptor beta chains follows, all from one sample in a study of blood T cell repertoires in COVID-19. Method: immunoSEQ multiplex PCR; TCRdb's copy keeps in-frame clones and lacks some. The sample gives roughly 67,000 clones, around 83% of which show up once; roughly 5.7% is in the top ten. Specimen: peripheral blood. These receptors were taken from a woman in her sixties or seventies with acute or convalescent COVID-19. CDR3s include the opening cysteine and the closing phenylalanine or tryptophan. The order of the fields is V gene, clone size, J gene, D gene, CDR3 protein, CDR3 DNA. The D gene is left open where the match is weak. Part of the rows lack a size; the others show once, few, many or a class for expanded clones.

TRBV11-3	NA	TRBJ2-1	TRBD2	CASSLGTSGAFNEQFF	TGTGCCAGCAGCTTGGGGACTAGCGGGGCGTTCAATGAGCAGTTCTTC
TRBV6-5	NA	TRBJ1-1	NA	CASRRLQRDTEAFF	TGTGCCAGCAGAAGACTACAGAGGGACACTGAAGCTTTCTTT
TRBV9	NA	TRBJ1-1	NA	CASSLAVGGNTEAFF	TGTGCCAGCAGCCTTGCGGTCGGCGGGAACACTGAAGCTTTCTTT
TRBV10-3	many	TRBJ2-7	NA	CAISEGARSSYEQYF	TGTGCCATCAGTGAAGGGGCACGAAGCTCCTACGAGCAGTACTTC
TRBV27	NA	TRBJ1-6	NA	CASSLGQTFNSPLHF	TGTGCCAGCAGTTTGGGGCAGACATTTAATTCACCCCTCCACTTT
TRBV19	NA	TRBJ1-5	TRBD1	CASSATGDRQPQHF	TGTGCCAGTAGTGCCACAGGGGATCGTCAGCCCCAGCATTTT
TRBV11-2	NA	TRBJ1-1	NA	CASSFLLRGENTEAFF	TGTGCCAGCAGCTTCCTACTACGGGGGGAGAACACTGAAGCTTTCTTT
TRBV6-4	NA	TRBJ1-4	NA	CASKDSGASEKLFF	TGTGCCAGCAAGGACTCAGGGGCGAGTGAAAAACTGTTTTTT
TRBV3-1/TRBV3-2	NA	TRBJ2-3	TRBD2	CASSQGLAGGHTQYF	TGTGCCAGCAGCCAAGGTCTAGCGGGGGGGCATACGCAGTATTTT
TRBV9	NA	TRBJ1-2	TRBD1	CASSVVSGTGYGYTF	TGTGCCAGCAGCGTAGTCTCTGGGACAGGCTATGGCTACACCTTC
TRBV10-1	NA	TRBJ2-1	TRBD2	CASSAGTSGVPPFF	TGCGCCAGCAGCGCTGGGACTAGCGGGGTACCCCCGTTCTTC
TRBV19	NA	TRBJ1-2	TRBD1	CASRAADRDLYGYTF	TGTGCCAGTAGAGCCGCGGACAGGGATCTCTATGGCTACACCTTC
TRBV7-6	NA	TRBJ2-2	NA	CASSLAGGGAIGELFF	TGTGCCAGCAGCTTAGCCGGAGGGGGGGCTATCGGGGAGCTGTTTTTT
TRBV7-3	NA	TRBJ1-1	TRBD1	CASSLTSTGDTEAFF	TGTGCCAGCAGCTTAACGTCAACAGGGGACACTGAAGCTTTCTTT
TRBV6-6	few	TRBJ1-1	TRBD1	CASRTGTGLRFAEAFF	TGTGCCAGCAGAACCGGGACAGGGCTAAGATTCGCTGAAGCTTTCTTT
TRBV12-3/TRBV12-4	NA	TRBJ1-2	TRBD1	CASRVTGTAKCTF	TGTGCCAGCAGGGTTACCGGGACAGCCAAGTGCACCTTC
TRBV6-2/TRBV6-3	once	TRBJ2-5	NA	CASSYTKSGQRKPQETQYF	TGTGCCAGCAGTTACACCAAGAGCGGCCAGCGGAAGCCCCAAGAGACCCAGTACTTC
TRBV30	NA	TRBJ1-1	NA	CAWNGQFMNTEAFF	TGTGCCTGGAACGGACAGTTCATGAACACTGAAGCTTTCTTT
TRBV5-1	NA	TRBJ1-3	NA	CASSPGGVTGNTIYF	TGCGCCAGCAGCCCGGGGGGCGTTACTGGAAACACCATATATTTT
TRBV27	NA	TRBJ2-1	TRBD1	CASSSQGAGYNEQFF	TGTGCCAGCAGTTCTCAGGGGGCGGGGTACAATGAGCAGTTCTTC
TRBV30	NA	TRBJ2-3	NA	CAWSWRATSTDTQYF	TGTGCCTGGAGTTGGAGGGCGACTAGCACAGATACGCAGTATTTT
TRBV9	NA	TRBJ1-3	NA	CASTPGRSGNTIYF	TGTGCCAGCACCCCGGGTCGCTCTGGAAACACCATATATTTT
TRBV7-6	NA	TRBJ1-1	TRBD1	CASSFRTGSLNTEAFF	TGTGCCAGCAGCTTCAGGACAGGGTCCCTGAACACTGAAGCTTTCTTT
TRBV7-2	once	TRBJ2-1	NA	CASSLTFAGAYNEQFF	TGTGCCAGCAGCTTAACGTTTGCGGGGGCGTACAATGAGCAGTTCTTC
TRBV24-1	once	TRBJ1-4	TRBD1	CATSEQGSSNEKLFF	TGTGCCACCAGTGAACAGGGGTCGTCTAATGAAAAACTGTTTTTT
TRBV30	NA	TRBJ1-2	NA	CAWSGGGYGYTF	TGTGCCTGGAGTGGGGGCGGCTATGGCTACACCTTC
TRBV6-5	once	TRBJ1-5	NA	CTSSLDRPDQPQHF	TGTACCAGCAGCCTCGACAGGCCCGATCAGCCCCAGCATTTT
TRBV19	NA	TRBJ1-3	TRBD1	CASSMIGTASSGNTIYF	TGTGCCAGTAGTATGATCGGGACAGCAAGCTCTGGAAACACCATATATTTT
TRBV7-3	NA	TRBJ2-6	NA	CASSPRSGQGFSGANVLTF	TGTGCCAGCAGCCCCCGGTCGGGCCAGGGCTTCTCTGGGGCCAACGTCCTGACTTTC
TRBV7-9	NA	TRBJ2-5	TRBD1	CASSPLQLGQGRTQYF	TGTGCCAGCAGCCCACTACAATTAGGACAGGGGAGGACCCAGTACTTC
TRBV5-6	NA	TRBJ1-5	TRBD1	CASSLRGGEQPQHF	TGTGCCAGCAGCTTGCGAGGGGGCGAACAGCCCCAGCATTTT
TRBV4-1	NA	TRBJ1-2	NA	CASSHDSRAGNYGYTF	TGCGCCAGCAGCCATGATTCCAGGGCAGGTAACTATGGCTACACCTTC
TRBV3-1/TRBV3-2	NA	TRBJ2-1	TRBD1	CASGQGPYNEQFF	TGTGCCAGCGGACAGGGTCCGTACAATGAGCAGTTCTTC
TRBV9	NA	TRBJ1-1	TRBD1	CASSPGTGPTEAFF	TGTGCCAGCAGCCCAGGGACAGGGCCCACTGAAGCTTTCTTT
TRBV5-4	NA	TRBJ2-7	TRBD2	CASSSGTSGAEQYF	TGTGCCAGCAGCTCTGGGACTAGCGGGGCTGAGCAGTACTTC
TRBV30	NA	TRBJ1-2	NA	CAWSGDVYGYTF	TGTGCCTGGTCAGGGGATGTCTATGGCTACACCTTC